These 3 T cell receptor beta chains came from one sample sequenced in a study of vaccination and CD4 T cells after COVID-19. Sequence data for DNA of cultured CD4+ T cells were generated by the Oncomine TCR Beta short-read assay. TCRdb recomputed calls from the PCR reads with MiXCR, one row per CDR3 protein. The sample includes more than 15,000 distinct CDR3 sequences, less than 60% of them seen just once. Time point given: late sampling 161 to 241 days after vaccination in a few convalescent patients. Treatment: approximately 11-day PBMC culture with coronavirus spike peptide pools or control peptides (ViraFEST assay). Their recognized antigens are unknown. Sample: CD4+ T cells from blood, cultured in vitro, taken about 7 months after SARS-CoV-2 vaccination. Receptor source: a human donor who had recovered from COVID-19.

The chain's CDR3 is CSARDTRGTDTQYF. The CDR3 DNA is TGCAGTGCTAGGGACACTAGAGGCACAGATACGCAGTATTTT. The V gene is TRBV20-1, the J gene TRBJ2-3; possibly TRBD1 or TRBD2 for D (5 bases each). The CDR3 sequence is 14 residues long. The germline gives CDR1 DFQATT, CDR2 SNEGSKA (reference sequence). V lost 3 bases to trimming and J lost 1 base, with 11 bases between them.

The chain links TRBV29-1 to TRBJ1-6, with D perhaps TRBD1 (6 bases). This CDR3 has 13 amino acids. CDR1 and CDR2 (germline): SQVTM, ANQGSEA. Trimming took off 3 bases at V and 10 bases at J, with 13 bases between the two ends. CDR3 DNA sequence: TGCAGCGTTGACGGAGGGGGAAGCTCACCCCTCCACTTT. This encodes CSVDGGGSSPLHF.

CDR3 region: CASSPPSESTDTQYF. Written as DNA, the CDR3 is TGTGCCAGCTCACCACCTAGCGAATCGACAGATACGCAGTATTTT. The chain has TRBV18 and TRBJ2-3, with D possibly being TRBD2 (5 bases). The CDR3 has 15 amino acids. V was cut by 0 bases and J by 3 bases, with 10 bases left in between. Germline lookup yields CDR1 KGHSH and CDR2 LQKENI.